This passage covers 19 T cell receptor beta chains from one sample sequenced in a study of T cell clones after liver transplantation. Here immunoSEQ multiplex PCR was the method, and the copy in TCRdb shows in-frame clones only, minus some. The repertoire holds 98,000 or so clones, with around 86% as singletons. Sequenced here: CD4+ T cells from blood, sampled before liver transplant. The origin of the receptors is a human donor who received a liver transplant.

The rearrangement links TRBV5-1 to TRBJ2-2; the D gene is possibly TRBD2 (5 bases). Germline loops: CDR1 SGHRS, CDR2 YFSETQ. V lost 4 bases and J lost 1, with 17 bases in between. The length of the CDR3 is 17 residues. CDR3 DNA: TGCGCCAGCAGCCCCGGGAAAGGGCTGGTGAACACCGGGGAGCTGTTTTTT. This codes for CASSPGKGLVNTGELFF.

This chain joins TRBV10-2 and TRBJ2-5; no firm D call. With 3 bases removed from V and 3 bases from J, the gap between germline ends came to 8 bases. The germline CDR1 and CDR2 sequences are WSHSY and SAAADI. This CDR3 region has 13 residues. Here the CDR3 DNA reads TGCGCCAGCAGTGAATCCAGCAAAGAGACCCAGTACTTC. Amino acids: CASSESSKETQYF.

CDR3 residues: CASSERPNTEAFF. CDR3 in DNA: TGTGCCAGCAGTGAAAGGCCGAACACTGAAGCTTTCTTT. The chain joins TRBV6-1 to TRBJ1-1; D unresolved. Germline CDR1 reads MNHNS; CDR2 reads SASEGT. V dropped 2 bases and J dropped 1 base, with 5 bases sitting between them. This CDR3 is 13 amino acids long.

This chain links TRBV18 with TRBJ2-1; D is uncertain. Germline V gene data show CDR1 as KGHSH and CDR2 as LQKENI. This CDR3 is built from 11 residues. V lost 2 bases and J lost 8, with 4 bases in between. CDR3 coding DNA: TGTGCCAGCTCACCAGACTATGAGCAGTTCTTC. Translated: CASSPDYEQFF. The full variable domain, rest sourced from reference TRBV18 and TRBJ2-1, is NAGVMQNPRHLVRRRGQEARLRCSPMKGHSHVYWYRQLPEEGLKFMVYLQKENIIDESGMPKERFSAEFPKEGPSILRIQQVVRGDSAAYFCASSPDYEQFFGPGTRLTVL.

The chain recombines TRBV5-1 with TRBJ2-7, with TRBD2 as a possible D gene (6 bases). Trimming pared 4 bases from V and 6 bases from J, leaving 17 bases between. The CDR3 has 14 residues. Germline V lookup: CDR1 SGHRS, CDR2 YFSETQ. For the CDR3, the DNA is TGCGCCAGCAGCAAGACTAGTTTAGGCTCCGAGCAGTACTTC. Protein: CASSKTSLGSEQYF.

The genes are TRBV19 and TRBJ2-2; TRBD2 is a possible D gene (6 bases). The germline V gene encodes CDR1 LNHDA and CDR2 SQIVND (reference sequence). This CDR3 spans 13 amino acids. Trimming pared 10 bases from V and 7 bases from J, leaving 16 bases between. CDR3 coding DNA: TGTGCCACCGGGACTTCCATAGGCGGGGAGCTGTTTTTT. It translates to CATGTSIGGELFF. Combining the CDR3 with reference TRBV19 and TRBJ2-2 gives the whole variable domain DGGITQSPKYLFRKEGQNVTLSCEQNLNHDAMYWYRQDPGQGLRLIYYSQIVNDFQKGDIAEGYSVSREKKESFPLTVTSAQKNPTAFYLCATGTSIGGELFFGEGSRLTVL.

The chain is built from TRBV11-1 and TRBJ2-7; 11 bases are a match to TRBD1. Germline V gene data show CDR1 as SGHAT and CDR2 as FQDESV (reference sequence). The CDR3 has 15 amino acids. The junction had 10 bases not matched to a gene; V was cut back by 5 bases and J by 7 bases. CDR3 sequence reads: CASSPRTGGAGEQYF. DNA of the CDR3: TGTGCCAGCAGCCCAAGGACAGGGGGCGCGGGGGAGCAGTACTTC.

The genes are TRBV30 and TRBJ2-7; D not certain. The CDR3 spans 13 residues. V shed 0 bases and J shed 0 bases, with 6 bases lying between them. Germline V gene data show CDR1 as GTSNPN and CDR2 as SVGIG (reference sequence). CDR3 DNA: TGTGCCTGGAGTGTTCATCGCTCCTACGAGCAGTACTTC. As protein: CAWSVHRSYEQYF. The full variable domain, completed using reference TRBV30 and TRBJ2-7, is SQTIHQWPATLVQPVGSPLSLECTVEGTSNPNLYWYRQAAGRGLQLLFYSVGIGQISSEVPQNLSASRPQDRQFILSSKKLLLSDSGFYLCAWSVHRSYEQYFGPGTRLTVT.

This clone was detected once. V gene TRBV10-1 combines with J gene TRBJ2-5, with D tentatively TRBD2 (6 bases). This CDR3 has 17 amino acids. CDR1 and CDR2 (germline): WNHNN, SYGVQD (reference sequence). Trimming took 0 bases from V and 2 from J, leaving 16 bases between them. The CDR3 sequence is CASSESREAWRQETQYF. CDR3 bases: TGCGCCAGCAGTGAGTCGAGGGAGGCCTGGCGGCAAGAGACCCAGTACTTC.

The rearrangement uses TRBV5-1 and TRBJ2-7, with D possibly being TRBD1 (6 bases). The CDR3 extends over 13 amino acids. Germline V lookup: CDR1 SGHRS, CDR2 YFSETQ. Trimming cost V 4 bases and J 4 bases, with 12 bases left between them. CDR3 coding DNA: TGCGCCAGCAGCACCACAGGGATTTACGAGCAGTACTTC. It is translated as CASSTTGIYEQYF.

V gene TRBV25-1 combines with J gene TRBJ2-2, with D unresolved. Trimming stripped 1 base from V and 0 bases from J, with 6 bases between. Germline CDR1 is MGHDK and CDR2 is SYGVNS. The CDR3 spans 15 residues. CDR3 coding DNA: TGTGCCAGCAGTGAATCCACCACGAACACCGGGGAGCTGTTTTTT. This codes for CASSESTTNTGELFF.

The CDR3 is CASSDFLAGENIQYF. CDR3 coding DNA: TGTGCCAGCAGCGACTTTTTAGCGGGGGAAAACATTCAGTACTTC. V gene TRBV28 combines with J gene TRBJ2-4; TRBD2 agrees at 9 bases. This CDR3 comprises 15 residues. After removal of 6 bases from V and 5 bases from J, the junction contained 8 bases not matched to a gene. Germline CDR1 is MDHEN and CDR2 is SYDVKM.

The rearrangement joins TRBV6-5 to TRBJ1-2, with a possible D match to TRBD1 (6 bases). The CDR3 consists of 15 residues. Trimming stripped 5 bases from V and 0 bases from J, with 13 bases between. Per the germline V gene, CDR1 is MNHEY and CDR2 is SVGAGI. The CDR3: CASSPWTETNYGYTF. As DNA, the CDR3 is TGTGCCAGCAGTCCCTGGACAGAAACTAACTATGGCTACACCTTC.

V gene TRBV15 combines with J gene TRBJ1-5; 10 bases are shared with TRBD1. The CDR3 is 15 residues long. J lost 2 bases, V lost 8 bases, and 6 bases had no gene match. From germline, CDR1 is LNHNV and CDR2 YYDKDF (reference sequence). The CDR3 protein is CATGRGTGGNQPQHF. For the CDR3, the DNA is TGTGCCACCGGAAGGGGGACAGGGGGCAATCAGCCCCAGCATTTT.

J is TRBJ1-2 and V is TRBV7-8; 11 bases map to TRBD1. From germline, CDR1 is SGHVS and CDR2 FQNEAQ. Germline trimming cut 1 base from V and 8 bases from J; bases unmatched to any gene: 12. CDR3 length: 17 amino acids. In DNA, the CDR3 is TGTGCCAGCAGCTTAGATCGGTTGAAGGGGACAGGGGGAGGCTACACCTTC. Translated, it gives CASSLDRLKGTGGGYTF.

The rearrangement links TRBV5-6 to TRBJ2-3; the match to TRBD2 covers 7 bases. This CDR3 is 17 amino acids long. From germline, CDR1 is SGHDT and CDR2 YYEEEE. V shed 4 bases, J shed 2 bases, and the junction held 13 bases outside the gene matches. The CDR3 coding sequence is TGTGCCAGCAGCGCGACTAGCAGCAAACCCTTCACAGATACGCAGTATTTT. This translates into CASSATSSKPFTDTQYF. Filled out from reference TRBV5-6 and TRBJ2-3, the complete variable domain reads DAGVTQSPTHLIKTRGQQVTLRCSPKSGHDTVSWYQQALGQGPQFIFQYYEEEERQRGNFPDRFSGHQFPNYSSELNVNALLLGDSALYLCASSATSSKPFTDTQYFGPGTRLTVL.

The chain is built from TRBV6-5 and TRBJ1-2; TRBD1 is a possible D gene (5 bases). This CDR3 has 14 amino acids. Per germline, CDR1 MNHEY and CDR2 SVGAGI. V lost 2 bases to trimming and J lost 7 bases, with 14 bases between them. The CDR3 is CASSYEARGSGYTF. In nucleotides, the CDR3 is TGTGCCAGCAGTTACGAGGCGCGGGGCAGTGGCTACACCTTC.

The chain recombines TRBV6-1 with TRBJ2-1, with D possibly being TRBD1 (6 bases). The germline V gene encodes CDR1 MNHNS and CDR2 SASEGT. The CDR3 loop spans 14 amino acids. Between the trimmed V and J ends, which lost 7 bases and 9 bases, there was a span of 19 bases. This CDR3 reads CASKRQGSFGEQFF. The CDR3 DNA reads TGTGCCAGCAAACGGCAGGGGAGCTTTGGTGAGCAGTTCTTC.

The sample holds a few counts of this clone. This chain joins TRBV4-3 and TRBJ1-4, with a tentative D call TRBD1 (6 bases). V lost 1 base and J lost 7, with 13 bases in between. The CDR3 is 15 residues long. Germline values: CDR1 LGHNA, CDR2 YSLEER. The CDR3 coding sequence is TGCGCCAGCAGCCAAGGGAACAGGGCAGGTGAAAAACTGTTTTTT. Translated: CASSQGNRAGEKLFF.